This TCR beta chain was captured by sequencing in a study of read filtering for tumor transcriptome and immune sequencing (dated by TCRdb to about 2020). About the full investigation: Of the patients in the cohort, 17 were male and 14 were female, and their mean age was 65.9 years, with a range of about 47 to 85. After DNase treatment, whole-transcriptome libraries were prepared using the TruSeq RNA Access Library Prep Kit. As a main aim, a read-filtering strategy for immune repertoire data was addressed, with the specific question being whether clonotypes supported by a single read should be removed. Per sample, about 4.05 to 11 million TCR-region mapped reads were obtained with IR-seq, compared with only roughly 80 to 1273 with RNA-seq. Under revised international staging, roughly 8 patients fell into R-ISS I, 15 to 20 into R-ISS II and roughly 7 into R-ISS III. TCR repertoires obtained by targeted immune repertoire sequencing and by bulk whole-transcriptome sequencing performed on the same bone marrow samples were compared. The paper as a whole reports these results and caveats: IR-seq captured clonotypes at much higher depth and more reliably than RNA-seq, and smaller IR-seq throughput sufficed to identify most shared clonotypes. When single-read clonotypes were removed, the proportions of shared clonotypes in IR-seq and RNA-seq correlated more strongly. The sorted CD138-negative fraction was not purified T cells but a mixed bone marrow immune population. In IR-seq, around 80% of clonotypes but about 4% of total reads were represented by single-read clonotypes, whereas in RNA-seq, 74.6% of clonotypes and more than 40% of reads were represented by single-read clonotypes.

Each patient had bone marrow sampled at the time of active disease. Ficoll-Hypaque density gradient centrifugation was used to isolate the bone marrow mononuclear cells. Myeloma plasma cells were removed and CD138-negative cells were collected by negative selection after labeling with CD138 magnetic microbeads on a MACS separator. The purity of the isolated cells was checked by flow cytometry with CD138 antibodies on an Attune NxT. Total RNA was extracted using TRIzol reagent and was quantified on a NanoDrop spectrophotometer. For each patient, the CD138-negative bone marrow sample underwent paired RNA-seq and IR-seq. TCR libraries were built from roughly 400 ng RNA with the Immunoverse kit, using molecular barcoded adaptors covering alpha/delta and beta/gamma chains. TCR library preparation was performed with the same RNA that was used for transcriptome sequencing. An Illumina HiSeq 4000 with 2 x 150 cycles was used to sequence the TCR libraries. The paper's data handling went like this. Using MiXCR, which included quality filtering and error correction, TCR reads were aligned to human V, D, J and C references and then assembled into CDR3 clonotypes. Clonotype counts and gene usage diversity were analyzed with the tcR package in R. For inspection of raw mapping reads, RNA-seq reads were mapped by STAR aligner version 2.5.3a onto GRCh37 of the human genome. To test how sequencing depth affected the clonotypes detected, IR-seq fastq files were randomly downsampled with Seqtk 1.3. Clones were called with MiXCR by TCRdb after fastp trimmed the public reads at Q25, and only in-frame beta chains were retained. For every CDR3 protein sequence, its rows merge into one entry that carries the most common genes and DNA. It is TCRdb's table, rather than the study itself, that gives the V and J calls and clone size. The sample table lists around 29,000 distinct CDR3 sequences, around 14% of them with a count of one. 44% of the sample goes to the ten largest clones.

This clonotype came up many times. Its antigen target is currently unknown. Per-nucleotide qualities are absent, and no much larger clonotype sits a single base away. Its CDR3 holds 14 amino acids, cysteine through phenylalanine. Solely the CDR3 DNA is kept, with 42 bases framed from the first base. Relative to germline, V is 3 bases shorter and J is 4 bases shorter, with 9 bases between their ends. The V and J genes are TRBV12-3 or TRBV12-4 and TRBJ2-2; the D gene is not confidently resolved. The specimen was a population of CD138-negative cells sorted from bone marrow. In light of the paper, this sample's cell subset or site label describes: bone marrow mononuclear cells depleted of CD138+ plasma/myeloma cells by negative magnetic selection. The sequence came from a donor over 35 with multiple myeloma. CDR3 protein: CASSFQAGTGELFF. The bases read TGTGCCAGCAGTTTCCAGGCAGGCACCGGGGAGCTGTTTTTT.